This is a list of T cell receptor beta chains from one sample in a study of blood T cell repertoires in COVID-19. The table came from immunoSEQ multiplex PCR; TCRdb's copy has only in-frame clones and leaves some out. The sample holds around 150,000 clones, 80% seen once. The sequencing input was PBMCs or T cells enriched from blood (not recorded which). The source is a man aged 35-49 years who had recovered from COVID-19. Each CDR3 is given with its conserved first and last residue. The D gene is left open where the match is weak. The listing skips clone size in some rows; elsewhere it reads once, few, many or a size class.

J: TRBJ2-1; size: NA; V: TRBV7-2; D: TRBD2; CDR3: CASSSGTSGGYHNEQFF; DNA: TGTGCCAGCAGCTCCGGGACTAGCGGGGGGTACCACAATGAGCAGTTCTTC
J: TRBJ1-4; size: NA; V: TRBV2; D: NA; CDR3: CASSWTATNEKLFF; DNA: TGTGCCAGCAGTTGGACAGCAACTAATGAAAAACTGTTTTTT
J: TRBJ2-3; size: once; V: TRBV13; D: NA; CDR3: CASSFGGADTQYF; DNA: TGTGCCAGCAGCTTTGGGGGCGCAGATACGCAGTATTTT
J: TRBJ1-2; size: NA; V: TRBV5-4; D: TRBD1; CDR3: CASSLQGAEGYTF; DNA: TGTGCCAGCAGCTTGCAGGGGGCTGAGGGCTACACCTTC
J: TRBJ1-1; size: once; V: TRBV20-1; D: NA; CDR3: CSASTTAEAFF; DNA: TGCAGTGCTAGCACCACAGCCGAAGCTTTCTTT
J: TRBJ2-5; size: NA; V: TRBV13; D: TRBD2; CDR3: CASSPRTSGAHGETQYF; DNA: TGTGCCAGCAGCCCCCGGACTAGCGGGGCCCATGGGGAGACCCAGTACTTC
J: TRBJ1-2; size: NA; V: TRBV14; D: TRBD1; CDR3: CASSPGGIYGYTF; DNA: TGTGCCAGCAGCCCAGGGGGCATCTATGGCTACACCTTC
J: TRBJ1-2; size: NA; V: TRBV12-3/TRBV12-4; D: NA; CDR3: CASSLPRSYGYTF; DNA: TGTGCCAGCAGTTTACCCCGGAGCTATGGCTACACCTTC
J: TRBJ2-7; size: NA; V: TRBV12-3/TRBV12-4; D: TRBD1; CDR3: CASSFTGTGVYF; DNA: TGTGCCAGCAGCTTCACCGGGACAGGGGTGTACTTC
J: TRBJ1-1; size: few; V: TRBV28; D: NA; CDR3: CASSTYGRTEAFF; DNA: TGTGCCAGCAGCACTTATGGTCGGACTGAAGCTTTCTTT
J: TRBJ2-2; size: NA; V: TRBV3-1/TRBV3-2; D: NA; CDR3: CASSHVQNTGELFF; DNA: TGTGCCAGCAGCCATGTACAGAACACCGGGGAGCTGTTTTTT
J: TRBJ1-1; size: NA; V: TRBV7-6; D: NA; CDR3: CASRPGAMNTEAFF; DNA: TGTGCCAGCAGACCAGGGGCCATGAACACTGAAGCTTTCTTT
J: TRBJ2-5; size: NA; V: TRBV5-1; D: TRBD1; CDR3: CASSLGTGQETQYF; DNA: TGCGCCAGCAGCTTAGGGACAGGCCAAGAGACCCAGTACTTC